These 20 T cell receptor beta chains were sequenced from one sample in a study of identical twins. Via MiXCR, TCRdb re-called the 5' RACE reads, giving one row per CDR3 protein. The table has around 470,000 distinct CDR3 sequences, approximately 14% seen once. These same records also appear under a second study, on yellow fever vaccine responses in identical twins.

Sequencing was done on a sample of CD4+ T cells sorted from blood. The source of these receptors is a woman aged 18-29 years in good health.

This clonotype has only a few counts. The chain is built from TRBV10-3 and TRBJ2-5; 7 nucleotides line up with TRBD2. The ends lost 6 bases at V and 5 bases at J; junction bases unmatched: 9. CDR3 length equals 14 residues. Germline V CDR1 and CDR2: ENHRY, SYGVKD. As DNA, the CDR3 is TGTGCCATCAGGGGTGACTTCGGGGGGGAGACCCAGTACTTC. Encoded protein: CAIRGDFGGETQYF.

The sample holds a few counts of this clonotype. The chain combines TRBV7-2 with TRBJ2-3; no firm D call. The V and J ends lost 3 bases and 4 bases respectively, with 8 bases between them. This CDR3 region has 13 residues. Germline V CDR1 and CDR2: SGHTA, FQGNSA. The CDR3 DNA reads as TGTGCCAGCAGCTTTCGCACCGCAGATACGCAGTATTTT. Encoded protein: CASSFRTADTQYF.

The chain uses TRBV20-1 and TRBJ2-7, with D hard to call. V lost 5 bases to trimming and J lost 1 base, with 6 bases between them. The CDR3 has 11 amino acids. Germline assignment: CDR1 DFQATT and CDR2 SNEGSKA (reference sequence). The CDR3 is CSAYLSYEQYF. The CDR3 DNA is TGCAGTGCTTATTTATCCTACGAGCAGTACTTC.

The chain uses TRBV6-1 and TRBJ2-3, with D possibly TRBD1 on 5 matching bases. V was shortened by 6 bases and J by 0 bases, with 13 bases between the two germline ends. From germline, CDR1 is MNHNS and CDR2 SASEGT. The CDR3 loop spans 15 amino acids. The CDR3 reads CASRPMRTSTDTQYF. For the CDR3, the DNA is TGTGCCAGCAGACCGATGCGGACAAGCACAGATACGCAGTATTTT.

The V call is TRBV3-1, the J call TRBJ2-3, with 8 bases matching TRBD1. Germline CDR1 reads LGHDT; CDR2 reads YNNKEL (reference sequence). With V trimmed by 1 base and J by 6 bases, 6 bases remained unmatched. This CDR3 spans 15 amino acids. The CDR3 loop is CASSQGTGSMDTQYF. The DNA of the CDR3 is TGTGCCAGCAGCCAAGGGACAGGGTCAATGGATACGCAGTATTTT.

The rearrangement uses TRBV7-2 and TRBJ2-5; D tentatively reads TRBD1 or TRBD2 (5 bases each). V dropped 2 bases and J dropped 5 bases, with 18 bases sitting between them. The germline V gene encodes CDR1 SGHTA and CDR2 FQGNSA. The CDR3 is 16 amino acids. CDR3 sequence reads: CASSLNPRPWGETQYF. CDR3 nucleotides: TGTGCCAGCAGCTTAAATCCCCGACCCTGGGGGGAGACCCAGTACTTC. Based on the CDR3 plus reference TRBV7-2 and TRBJ2-5, the full variable domain is GAGVSQSPSNKVTEKGKDVELRCDPISGHTALYWYRQSLGQGLEFLIYFQGNSAPDKSGLPSDRFSAERTGGSVSTLTIQRTQQEDSAVYLCASSLNPRPWGETQYFGPGTRLLVL.

The gene calls are TRBV7-2 and TRBJ2-2; 12 bases fit TRBD2. Germline assignment: CDR1 SGHTA and CDR2 FQGNSA. The CDR3 covers 16 residues. Trimming took 5 bases from V and 7 from J; bases not matched to a gene: 8. DNA of the CDR3: TGTGCCAGCAGCCCCGGGACTAGCGGGCCCGTCGGGGAGCTGTTTTTT. Translating it yields CASSPGTSGPVGELFF.

Only a few counts were recorded for this clonotype. The CDR3 region has the DNA TGTGCCAGCAGCCATCCCCCGCAAGGGGCCTACGAGCAGTACTTC. It translates to CASSHPPQGAYEQYF. The gene calls are TRBV12-3 or TRBV12-4 and TRBJ2-7; weak D call: TRBD1 (5 bases). The germline V and J ends were trimmed by 6 bases and 2 bases, with 17 bases remaining between them. The CDR3 runs to 15 residues.

This clonotype was recorded only once. Here the CDR3 reads CASSLSPAHEQYF. DNA of the CDR3: TGTGCCAGCAGCTTATCGCCCGCCCACGAGCAGTACTTC. V and J are TRBV7-2 and TRBJ2-7; D is undetermined. Trimming took off 2 bases at V and 5 bases at J, with 10 bases between the two ends. CDR1 and CDR2 (germline): SGHTA, FQGNSA. This CDR3 has 13 residues.

This clonotype was seen more than once but under ten times. The V gene is TRBV4-3, the J gene TRBJ2-7; the D gene is possibly TRBD2 (6 bases). Deletions cut 0 bases from V and 3 bases from J, with 9 bases between. This CDR3 is built from 14 residues. In germline, CDR1 is LGHNA, CDR2 YSLEER. The CDR3 coding sequence is TGCGCCAGCAGCCAAGACGGGAGAAACTACGAGCAGTACTTC. Translated: CASSQDGRNYEQYF.

The rearrangement links TRBV5-5 to TRBJ2-3; 8 bases align to TRBD2. The V segment lost 5 bases and the J segment 2 bases; nucleotides outside the gene matches: 10. Looked up from germline, CDR1 is SGHKS and CDR2 is YYEKEE (reference sequence). This CDR3 comprises 16 residues. This chain's CDR3 is CASSLLGLGTTDTQYF. The CDR3 nucleotides are TGTGCCAGCAGTCTCCTGGGACTAGGGACCACAGATACGCAGTATTTT. Supplemented by reference TRBV5-5 and TRBJ2-3, the full variable domain reads DAGVTQSPTHLIKTRGQQVTLRCSPISGHKSVSWYQQVLGQGPQFIFQYYEKEERGRGNFPDRFSARQFPNYSSELNVNALLLGDSALYLCASSLLGLGTTDTQYFGPGTRLTVL.

The chain is built from TRBV20-1 and TRBJ2-3; 9 bases line up with TRBD1. V trimming: 6 bases; J trimming: 2 bases; junction bases outside the gene matches: 9. The CDR3 length is 15 residues. Germline V gene sequence: CDR1 DFQATT, CDR2 SNEGSKA (reference sequence). CDR3 sequence reads: CSAPNRGRNTDTQYF. The CDR3 DNA follows: TGCAGTGCCCCTAACAGGGGGCGGAACACAGATACGCAGTATTTT.

This clonotype was observed many times. As DNA, the CDR3 is TGTGCCAGCACCATGGACAGGGGAGAAAAACTGTTTTTT. Its translation: CASTMDRGEKLFF. The chain links TRBV5-6 to TRBJ1-4, with TRBD1 matching 9 bases. CDR3 length equals 13 residues. CDR1 is SGHDT, CDR2 YYEEEE, per germline. Trimming took 6 bases from V and 8 from J; bases not matched to a gene: 5. The full variable domain, its missing parts supplied by reference TRBV5-6 and TRBJ1-4, is DAGVTQSPTHLIKTRGQQVTLRCSPKSGHDTVSWYQQALGQGPQFIFQYYEEEERQRGNFPDRFSGHQFPNYSSELNVNALLLGDSALYLCASTMDRGEKLFFGSGTQLSVL.

This clonotype occurred once. V is TRBV5-1 and J is TRBJ2-7; TRBD1 or TRBD2 may be the D gene (5 bases each). In germline, CDR1 is SGHRS, CDR2 YFSETQ. V was trimmed by 5 bases and J by 0 bases, leaving 15 bases between them. This CDR3 is 15 amino acids long. In nucleotides, the CDR3 is TGCGCCAGCAGGCCCGGGACCCTGAGCTCCTACGAGCAGTACTTC. Translation gives CASRPGTLSSYEQYF.

This clonotype appeared a few times. The genes are TRBV20-1 and TRBJ1-4; D may be TRBD1 (5 bases). The CDR3 is 13 residues long. V was cut by 4 bases and J by 8 bases, with 14 bases left in between. Germline V gene sequence: CDR1 DFQATT, CDR2 SNEGSKA (reference sequence). The CDR3 region is CSAIGGGEEKLFF. Here the CDR3 DNA reads TGCAGTGCTATTGGGGGTGGTGAGGAAAAACTGTTTTTT.

This clonotype was detected a few times. The chain recombines TRBV11-2 with TRBJ2-1, with TRBD1 matching 7 bases. Germline V gene lookup returns CDR1 SGHAT and CDR2 FQNNGV. The V and J ends lost 5 bases and 5 bases, in that order; junction bases with no gene match: 21. CDR3 length equals 19 residues. As DNA, the CDR3 is TGTGCCAGCAGCGTAGGGGGCAGGGCTTCCGTTGTGGTACACAATGAGCAGTTCTTC. This encodes CASSVGGRASVVVHNEQFF.

In this sample, this clonotype turned up a few times. The gene calls are TRBV25-1 and TRBJ1-6; no clear D. V was pared by 7 bases and J by 3 bases, with 10 bases between. Germline V gene data show CDR1 as MGHDK and CDR2 as SYGVNS. The CDR3 has 14 amino acids. CDR3 sequence: CASKVGNYNSPLHF. The CDR3 DNA reads TGTGCCAGCAAGGTCGGGAACTATAATTCACCCCTCCACTTT.

The gene calls are TRBV12-3 or TRBV12-4 and TRBJ1-4; tentative D call: TRBD1 (6 bases). The CDR3 length is 14 residues. V dropped 8 bases and J dropped 4 bases, with 14 bases sitting between them. The CDR3 sequence: CASQKQGINEKLFF. In nucleotides, the CDR3 is TGTGCCAGCCAGAAGCAGGGGATTAATGAAAAACTGTTTTTT.

The chain employs TRBV11-2 and TRBJ2-7; D gene uncertain. CDR1 is SGHAT, CDR2 FQNNGV, per germline. The CDR3 extends over 15 amino acids. Trimming took off 4 bases at V and 2 bases at J, with 15 bases between the two ends. CDR3 sequence reads: CASSSLQTVPYEQYF. For the CDR3, the DNA is TGTGCCAGCAGCTCGTTGCAAACAGTTCCCTACGAGCAGTACTTC.

The gene calls are TRBV5-1 and TRBJ1-2, with 7 bases matching TRBD1. The CDR3 is 14 residues long. Per the germline V gene, CDR1 is SGHRS and CDR2 is YFSETQ. V trimming: 2 bases; J trimming: 2 bases; junction bases outside the gene matches: 3. CDR3 sequence (DNA): TGCGCCAGCAGCTTAACAGGGGACAACTATGGCTACACCTTC. Translation: CASSLTGDNYGYTF.